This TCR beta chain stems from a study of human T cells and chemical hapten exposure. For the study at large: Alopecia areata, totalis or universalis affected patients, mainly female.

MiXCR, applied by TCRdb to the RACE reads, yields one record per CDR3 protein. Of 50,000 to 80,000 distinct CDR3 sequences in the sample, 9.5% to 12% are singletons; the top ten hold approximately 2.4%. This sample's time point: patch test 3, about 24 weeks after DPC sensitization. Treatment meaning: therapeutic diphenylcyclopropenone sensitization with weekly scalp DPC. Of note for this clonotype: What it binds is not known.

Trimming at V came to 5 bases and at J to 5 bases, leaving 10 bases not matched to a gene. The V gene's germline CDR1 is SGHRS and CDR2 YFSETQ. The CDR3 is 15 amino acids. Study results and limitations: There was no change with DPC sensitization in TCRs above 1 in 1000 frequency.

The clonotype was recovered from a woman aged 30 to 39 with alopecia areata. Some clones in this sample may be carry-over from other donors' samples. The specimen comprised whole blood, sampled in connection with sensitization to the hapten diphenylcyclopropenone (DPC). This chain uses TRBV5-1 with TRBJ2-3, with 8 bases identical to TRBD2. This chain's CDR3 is CASSRLAGSLDTQYF. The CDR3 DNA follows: TGCGCCAGCAGTAGGCTAGCGGGTTCCCTAGATACGCAGTATTTT.